This T cell receptor (beta chain) was retrieved from a study of cytomegalovirus exposure and HLA in healthy donors. Study-level information: The 95 to 150 validation repertoires used the same platform as the 666 first-cohort repertoires, a later analysis reported. Study results and limitations: The authors confirmed in vitro that a few CMV-associated chains were specific for CMV antigens. Cytomegalovirus association was assigned to about 150 TCR beta chains.

CDR1 is SGHTA and CDR2 is FQGNSA in the germline V gene. After removal of 5 bases from V and 4 bases from J, the junction contained 3 bases not matched to a gene. The length of the CDR3 is 14 residues. The validation cohort, a group of under 150 subjects, included the donors and was separate from the roughly 670-subject first cohort. On this clone: The antigen is undetermined.

The protocol was immunoSEQ multiplex PCR, while the TCRdb copy is restricted to in-frame clones and leaves out a portion. The sample has tens of thousands of clones, approximately 81% seen once. Sequencing input: PBMCs. The chain links TRBV7-2 to TRBJ2-2; 8 bases are shared with TRBD2. The source of this sequence is a woman aged 18-29 years in good health and CMV-seropositive. Here the CDR3 reads CASSRGLATGELFF. CDR3 bases: TGTGCCAGCAGCCGAGGACTAGCCACCGGGGAGCTGTTTTTT.